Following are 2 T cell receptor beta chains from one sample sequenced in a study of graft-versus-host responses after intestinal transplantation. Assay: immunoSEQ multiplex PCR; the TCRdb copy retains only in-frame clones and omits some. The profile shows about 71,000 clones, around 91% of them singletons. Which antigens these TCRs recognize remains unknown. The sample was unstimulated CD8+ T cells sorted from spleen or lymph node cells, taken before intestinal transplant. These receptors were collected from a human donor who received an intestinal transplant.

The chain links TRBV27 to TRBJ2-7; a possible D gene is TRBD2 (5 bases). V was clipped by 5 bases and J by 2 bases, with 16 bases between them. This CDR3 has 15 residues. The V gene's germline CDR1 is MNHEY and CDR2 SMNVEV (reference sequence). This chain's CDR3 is CASSPEGTLPYEQYF. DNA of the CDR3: TGTGCCAGCAGTCCCGAGGGCACCCTTCCCTACGAGCAGTACTTC.

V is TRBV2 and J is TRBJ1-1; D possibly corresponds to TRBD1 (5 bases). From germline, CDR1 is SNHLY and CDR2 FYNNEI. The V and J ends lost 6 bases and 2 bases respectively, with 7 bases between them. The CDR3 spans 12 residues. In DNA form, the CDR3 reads TGTGCCAGCAGGGGGCTAAACACTGAAGCTTTCTTT. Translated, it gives CASRGLNTEAFF.